A single sample gave rise to the 8 T cell receptor beta chains below, sequenced in a study of blood T cell repertoires in COVID-19. Generated by immunoSEQ multiplex PCR, the TCRdb table keeps only in-frame clones and is missing some. The repertoire includes approximately 360,000 clones, more than 80% of them detected once, and 1% to 1.5% sits in the top ten. Source material: peripheral blood. These receptors came from a man between 40 and 49 years old with acute or convalescent COVID-19.

The count of this clone is one. In DNA form, the CDR3 reads TGTGCCAGCTCACCAGGTCAGGACAGCGAGCAGTACTTC. Protein sequence: CASSPGQDSEQYF. The J gene is TRBJ2-7, the V gene TRBV18; a possible D gene is TRBD1 (6 bases). V was cut by 2 bases and J by 6 bases, with 11 bases left in between. The CDR3 runs 13 residues. Germline V gene sequence: CDR1 KGHSH, CDR2 LQKENI.

The chain is built from TRBV2 and TRBJ2-2; 9 nucleotides match TRBD2. Germline assignment: CDR1 SNHLY and CDR2 FYNNEI. The CDR3 spans 15 residues. V trimming: 5 bases; J trimming: 3 bases; junction bases outside the gene matches: 4. The CDR3 nucleotides read TGTGCCAGCAGTATCCGGACTAGCGACACCGGGGAGCTGTTTTTT. The encoded protein is CASSIRTSDTGELFF.

The chain combines TRBV5-6 with TRBJ1-1; perhaps TRBD1 as D (6 bases). The germline V gene encodes CDR1 SGHDT and CDR2 YYEEEE. The ends were cut back, 3 bases at V and 10 bases at J, with 10 bases in the middle. The CDR3 extends over 11 amino acids. The CDR3, as DNA: TGTGCCAGCAGCTATGAGGGGGTAGCTTTCTTT. It translates to CASSYEGVAFF. The variable domain in full, with the rest retrieved from reference TRBV5-6 and TRBJ1-1, is DAGVTQSPTHLIKTRGQQVTLRCSPKSGHDTVSWYQQALGQGPQFIFQYYEEEERQRGNFPDRFSGHQFPNYSSELNVNALLLGDSALYLCASSYEGVAFFGQGTRLTVV.

The chain carries TRBV18 and TRBJ1-4; D is unresolved. CDR3 size: 12 residues. Trimming took off 3 bases at V and 7 bases at J, with 6 bases between the two ends. Germline CDR1 is KGHSH and CDR2 is LQKENI. CDR3: CASSPNGEKLFF. CDR3 sequence (DNA): TGTGCCAGCTCACCGAACGGTGAAAAACTGTTTTTT.

The J gene is TRBJ1-2, the V gene TRBV4-1; D may be TRBD1 (6 bases). Trimming left V 7 bases short and J 6 bases short, with 18 bases between. Germline-derived CDR1 and CDR2 are MGHRA and YSYEKL. This CDR3 spans 14 amino acids. In DNA, the CDR3 is TGCGCCAGCAATGCCGCGGGCAGGGGTCATGGCTACACCTTC. This sequence encodes CASNAAGRGHGYTF.

This clone has just a few counts. The rearrangement joins TRBV11-2 to TRBJ2-1; 8 bases are a match to TRBD1. The germline V gene has CDR1 SGHAT and CDR2 FQNNGV. V was pared by 0 bases and J by 6 bases, with 7 bases of the junction left unmatched. The CDR3 totals 16 residues. The CDR3 here is CASSLDSDRVGNEQFF. DNA of the CDR3: TGTGCCAGCAGCTTAGACTCGGACAGGGTTGGCAATGAGCAGTTCTTC.

The V and J genes are TRBV30 and TRBJ1-1, with D uncertain. The CDR3 covers 13 residues. Trimming left V 4 bases short and J 1 base short, with 10 bases between. CDR1 is GTSNPN and CDR2 is SVGIG in the germline V gene (reference sequence). The CDR3 region is CAWNPVANTEAFF. CDR3 DNA sequence: TGTGCCTGGAATCCCGTGGCGAACACTGAAGCTTTCTTT. Supplemented by reference TRBV30 and TRBJ1-1, the full variable domain reads SQTIHQWPATLVQPVGSPLSLECTVEGTSNPNLYWYRQAAGRGLQLLFYSVGIGQISSEVPQNLSASRPQDRQFILSSKKLLLSDSGFYLCAWNPVANTEAFFGQGTRLTVV.

This clone showed up just once. This chain links TRBV9 with TRBJ2-1; tentatively, D is TRBD1 (7 bases). The germline V and J ends were trimmed by 2 bases and 4 bases, with 13 bases remaining between them. CDR3 length: 15 residues. Germline values: CDR1 SGDLS, CDR2 YYNGEE. The DNA for the CDR3 is TGTGCCAGCAGCGTGGGGGGACAGATTTACAATGAGCAGTTCTTC. Translation gives CASSVGGQIYNEQFF.